These T cell receptor beta chains were read from a single sample in a study of blood T cell repertoires in COVID-19. TCRdb's copy holds only in-frame clones and misses some; the assay was immunoSEQ multiplex PCR. The top ten clones hold about an eighth of a sample with 150,000 or so clones, 84% of them seen once. What was sequenced was PBMCs or T cells enriched from blood (not recorded which). These TCRs come from a man in his fifties or sixties who had recovered from COVID-19. CDR3s include the opening cysteine and the closing phenylalanine or tryptophan. D genes are given only for firm matches. The size entry is marked missing in some rows and otherwise reads once, few, many or a size class.

clone size | J gene | D gene | V gene | CDR3 DNA | CDR3 protein
NA | TRBJ1-5 | NA | TRBV6-5 | TGTGCCAGCAGTTTGACAGAGTATAGCAATCAGCCCCAGCATTTT | CASSLTEYSNQPQHF
NA | TRBJ2-1 | NA | TRBV3-1/TRBV3-2 | TGTGCCAGCAGCCAAGATACAGGCTCCCTCTCCTACAATGAGCAGTTCTTC | CASSQDTGSLSYNEQFF
NA | TRBJ2-7 | NA | TRBV6-1 | TGTGCCAGCAGTGACCGCGCGGCGAGCTCCTACGAGCAGTACTTC | CASSDRAASSYEQYF
few | TRBJ2-7 | TRBD1 | TRBV5-1 | TGCGCCAGCAGCTTGCAAGGGACAGGGGCCTACGAGCAGTACTTC | CASSLQGTGAYEQYF
NA | TRBJ2-1 | TRBD2 | TRBV27 | TGTGCCAGCAGACGACTAGCGGGGGGATACAATGAGCAGTTCTTC | CASRRLAGGYNEQFF
NA | TRBJ1-4 | NA | TRBV25-1 | TGTGCCAGCAGGGACACAACTAATGAAAAACTGTTTTTT | CASRDTTNEKLFF
once | TRBJ2-1 | NA | TRBV2 | TGTGCCAGCAGTGGGGGTCGGCAGGGCAGTTACAATGAGCAGTTCTTC | CASSGGRQGSYNEQFF
NA | TRBJ1-5 | NA | TRBV18 | TGTGCCAGCTCTCCCAACGGACGGACTGCTAGCAATCAGCCCCAGCATTTT | CASSPNGRTASNQPQHF
NA | TRBJ1-1 | TRBD1 | TRBV6-5 | TGTGCCAGCAGCCCAGGGGGACGGACTGAAGCTTTCTTT | CASSPGGRTEAFF
NA | TRBJ1-1 | NA | TRBV6-1 | TGTGCCAGCAGTGAAGGGTCGGTGAACACTGAAGCTTTCTTT | CASSEGSVNTEAFF
NA | TRBJ1-1 | NA | TRBV21-1 | TGTGCCAGCGCCGTGGAGAGGAACACTGAAGCTTTCTTT | CASAVERNTEAFF
NA | TRBJ1-1 | NA | TRBV7-9 | TGTGCCAGCAGCTTAAAGGGGGAGACTGAAGCTTTCTTT | CASSLKGETEAFF
NA | TRBJ2-5 | TRBD2 | TRBV5-4 | TGTGCCAGCAGTTCTGGGAGGGCGGTTGAGACCCAGTACTTC | CASSSGRAVETQYF
NA | TRBJ2-4 | TRBD1 | TRBV4-2 | TGTGCCAGCAGCCGCTTACAGGGGGCGGGGGTTAACATTCAGTACTTC | CASSRLQGAGVNIQYF
NA | TRBJ2-5 | TRBD2 | TRBV7-2 | TGTGCCAGCACCATCCCTCATGCGGCTAGCGGGGGACCACAAGAGACCCAGTACTTC | CASTIPHAASGGPQETQYF
NA | TRBJ1-1 | TRBD1 | TRBV5-1 | TGCGCCAGCAGCTCCGGGACAGGGGGGACTGAAGCTTTCTTT | CASSSGTGGTEAFF
NA | TRBJ2-3 | TRBD2 | TRBV5-1 | TGCGCCAGCAGCCCCGGACTAGCGGGGGCCGCTAGCACAGATACGCAGTATTTT | CASSPGLAGAASTDTQYF
NA | TRBJ2-5 | NA | TRBV2 | TGTGCCAGCAGTGAACAGGGAAGCCAAGAGACCCAGTACTTC | CASSEQGSQETQYF
NA | TRBJ2-2 | TRBD2 | TRBV5-1 | TGCGCCAGCAGCCGGACCGGGACTACAAACACCGGGGAGCTGTTTTTT | CASSRTGTTNTGELFF
NA | TRBJ2-5 | TRBD2 | TRBV5-1 | TGCGCCAGCAGCTTGGTCCCTAGCGGGGGGCAAGAGACCCAGTACTTC | CASSLVPSGGQETQYF
NA | TRBJ1-2 | NA | TRBV7-9 | TGTGCCAGCAGCTTAGCGCAAGGGAGTGGCTACACCTTC | CASSLAQGSGYTF
NA | TRBJ1-3 | TRBD1 | TRBV9 | TGTGCCAGTTCACGGACAGGCTCTGGAAACACCATATATTTT | CASSRTGSGNTIYF
NA | TRBJ2-1 | NA | TRBV12-5 | TGTGCTAGTGGAAAGACACCCTACAATGAGCAGTTCTTC | CASGKTPYNEQFF
NA | TRBJ1-2 | NA | TRBV2 | TGTGCCAGCAGTGCGAGTTCCAACTATGGCTACACCTTC | CASSASSNYGYTF
NA | TRBJ2-7 | TRBD1 | TRBV6-2/TRBV6-3 | TGTGCCAGCAGTTTATTCGCCGGGACAGAGTACTTC | CASSLFAGTEYF
NA | TRBJ2-7 | NA | TRBV6-5 | TGTGCCAGCAGTTACCGCGGTGACAGCGCCTACGAGCAGTACTTC | CASSYRGDSAYEQYF
once | TRBJ2-2 | NA | TRBV7-9 | TGTGCCAGCAGCTTAGCCACTAACACCGGGGAGCTGTTTTTT | CASSLATNTGELFF
once | TRBJ2-7 | TRBD2 | TRBV5-6 | TGTGCCAGCAGCCCCCCCGGCTCTAAGGGACTAAACTTC | CASSPPGSKGLNF
NA | TRBJ2-5 | NA | TRBV5-5 | TGTGCCAGCAGCTTGCGCGGGGAGGAGACCCAGTACTTC | CASSLRGEETQYF
NA | TRBJ1-6 | NA | TRBV19 | TGTGCCAGTACAGACAGCAGTAATTCACCCCTCCACTTT | CASTDSSNSPLHF
NA | TRBJ1-6 | NA | TRBV19 | TGTGCCAGTAGTATAACAGGGACAAATTCACCCCTCCACTTT | CASSITGTNSPLHF
NA | TRBJ1-5 | NA | TRBV19 | TGTGCCAGTAGTATTCCCCATGACTTCCGGGGGGGTCAGCCCCAGCATTTT | CASSIPHDFRGGQPQHF
NA | TRBJ1-3 | TRBD1 | TRBV4-1 | TGCGCCAGCAGCCAGGGACAGCGCTCTGGAAACACCATATATTTT | CASSQGQRSGNTIYF